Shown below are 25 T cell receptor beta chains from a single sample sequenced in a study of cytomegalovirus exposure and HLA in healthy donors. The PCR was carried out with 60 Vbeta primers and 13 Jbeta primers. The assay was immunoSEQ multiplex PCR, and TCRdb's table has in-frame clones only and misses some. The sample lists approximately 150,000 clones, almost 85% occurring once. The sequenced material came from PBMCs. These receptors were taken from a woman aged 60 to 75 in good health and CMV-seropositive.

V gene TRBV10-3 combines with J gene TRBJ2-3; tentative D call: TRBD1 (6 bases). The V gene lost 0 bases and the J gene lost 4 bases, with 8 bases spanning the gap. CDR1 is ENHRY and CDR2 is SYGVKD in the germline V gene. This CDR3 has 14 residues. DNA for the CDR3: TGTGCCATCAGTGAGTCTCAGGGGTCAGATACGCAGTATTTT. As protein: CAISESQGSDTQYF.

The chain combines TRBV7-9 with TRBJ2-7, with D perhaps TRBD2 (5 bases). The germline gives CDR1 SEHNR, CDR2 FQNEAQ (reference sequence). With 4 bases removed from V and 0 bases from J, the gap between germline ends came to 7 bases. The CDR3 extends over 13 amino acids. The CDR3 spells CASSSGDSYEQYF. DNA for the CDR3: TGTGCCAGCAGCTCCGGGGACTCCTACGAGCAGTACTTC.

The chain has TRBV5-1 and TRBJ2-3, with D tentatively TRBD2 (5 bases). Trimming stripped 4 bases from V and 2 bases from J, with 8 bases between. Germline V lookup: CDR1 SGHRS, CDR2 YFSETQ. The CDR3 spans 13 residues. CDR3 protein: CASSPLATDTQYF. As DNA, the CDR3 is TGCGCCAGCAGCCCCCTAGCCACAGATACGCAGTATTTT.

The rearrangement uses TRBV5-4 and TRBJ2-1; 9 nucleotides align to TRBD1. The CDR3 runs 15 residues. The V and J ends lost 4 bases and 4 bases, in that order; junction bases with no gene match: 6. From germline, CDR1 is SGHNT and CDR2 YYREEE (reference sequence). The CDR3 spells CASSRGGQGYNEQFF. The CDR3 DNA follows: TGTGCCAGCAGCCGCGGGGGACAGGGTTACAATGAGCAGTTCTTC.

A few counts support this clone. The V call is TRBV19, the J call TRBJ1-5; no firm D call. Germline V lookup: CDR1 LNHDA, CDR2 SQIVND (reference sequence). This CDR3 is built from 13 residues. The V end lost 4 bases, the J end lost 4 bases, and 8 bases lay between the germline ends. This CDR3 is CASSSTKNQPQHF. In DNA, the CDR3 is TGTGCCAGTAGTAGCACTAAGAATCAGCCCCAGCATTTT.

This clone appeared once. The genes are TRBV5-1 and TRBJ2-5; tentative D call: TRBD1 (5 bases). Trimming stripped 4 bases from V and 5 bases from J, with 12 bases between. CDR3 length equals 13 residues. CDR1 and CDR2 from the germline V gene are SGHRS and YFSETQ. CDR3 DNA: TGCGCCAGCAGCAAGGGGAATGGGGAGACCCAGTACTTC. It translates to CASSKGNGETQYF.

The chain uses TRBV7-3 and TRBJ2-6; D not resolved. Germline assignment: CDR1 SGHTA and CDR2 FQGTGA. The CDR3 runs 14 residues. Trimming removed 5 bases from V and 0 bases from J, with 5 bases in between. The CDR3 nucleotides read TGTGCCAGCAGCCCAGACTCTGGGGCCAACGTCCTGACTTTC. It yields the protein CASSPDSGANVLTF.

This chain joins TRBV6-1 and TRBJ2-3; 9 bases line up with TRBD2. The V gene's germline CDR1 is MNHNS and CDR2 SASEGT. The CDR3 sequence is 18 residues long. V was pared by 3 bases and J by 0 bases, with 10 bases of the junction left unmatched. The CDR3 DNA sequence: TGTGCCAGCAGTGATTCAGGACTAGCGCACGCTAGCACAGATACGCAGTATTTT. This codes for CASSDSGLAHASTDTQYF.

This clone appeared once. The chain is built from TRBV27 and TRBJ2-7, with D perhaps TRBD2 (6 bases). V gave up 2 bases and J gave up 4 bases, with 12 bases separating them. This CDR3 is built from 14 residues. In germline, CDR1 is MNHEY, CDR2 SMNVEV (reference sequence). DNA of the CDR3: TGTGCCAGCAGTTTAGTCGGGAGTGGATACGAGCAGTACTTC. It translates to CASSLVGSGYEQYF.

The CDR3 DNA sequence: TGTGCCACGGACAGGGAAAATGAGCAGTTCTTC. It encodes CATDRENEQFF. The chain employs TRBV10-3 and TRBJ2-1; TRBD1 aligns across 8 bases. The CDR3 totals 11 residues. The ends lost 10 bases at V and 7 bases at J; junction bases unmatched: 3. Germline-derived CDR1 and CDR2 are ENHRY and SYGVKD.

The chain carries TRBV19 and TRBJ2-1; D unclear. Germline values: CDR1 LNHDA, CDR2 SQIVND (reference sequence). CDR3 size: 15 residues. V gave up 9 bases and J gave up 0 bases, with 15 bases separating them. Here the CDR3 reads CASRTGASSYNEQFF. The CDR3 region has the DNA TGTGCCAGCCGAACCGGAGCTAGCTCCTACAATGAGCAGTTCTTC.

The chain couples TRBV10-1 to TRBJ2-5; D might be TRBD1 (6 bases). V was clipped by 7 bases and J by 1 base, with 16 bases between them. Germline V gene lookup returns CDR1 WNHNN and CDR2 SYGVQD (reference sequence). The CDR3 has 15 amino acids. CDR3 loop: CASIWGRAIQETQYF. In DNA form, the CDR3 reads TGCGCCAGCATTTGGGGGCGGGCCATCCAAGAGACCCAGTACTTC.

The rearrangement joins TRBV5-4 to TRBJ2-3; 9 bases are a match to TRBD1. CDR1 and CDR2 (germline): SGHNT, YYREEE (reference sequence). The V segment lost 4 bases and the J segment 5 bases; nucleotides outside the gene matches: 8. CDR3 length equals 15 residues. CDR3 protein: CASSATGGAIDTQYF. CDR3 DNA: TGTGCCAGCAGCGCAACAGGGGGCGCGATAGATACGCAGTATTTT.

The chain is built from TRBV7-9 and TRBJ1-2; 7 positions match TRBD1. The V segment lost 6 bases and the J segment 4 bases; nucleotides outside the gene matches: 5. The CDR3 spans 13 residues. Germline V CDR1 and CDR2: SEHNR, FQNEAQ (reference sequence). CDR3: CASSPTGIYGYTF. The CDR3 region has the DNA TGTGCCAGCAGTCCGACAGGGATCTATGGCTACACCTTC.

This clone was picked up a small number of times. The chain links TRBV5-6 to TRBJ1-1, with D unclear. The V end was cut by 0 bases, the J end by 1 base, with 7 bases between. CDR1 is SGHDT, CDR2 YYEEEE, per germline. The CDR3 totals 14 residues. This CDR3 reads CASSLERGNTEAFF. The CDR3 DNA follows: TGTGCCAGCAGCTTGGAGCGAGGGAACACTGAAGCTTTCTTT.

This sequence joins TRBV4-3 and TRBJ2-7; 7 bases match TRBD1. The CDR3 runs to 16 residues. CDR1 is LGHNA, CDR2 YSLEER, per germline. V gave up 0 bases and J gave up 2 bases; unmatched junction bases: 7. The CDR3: CASSQDWTGPAYEQYF. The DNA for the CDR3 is TGCGCCAGCAGCCAAGACTGGACAGGACCCGCCTACGAGCAGTACTTC.

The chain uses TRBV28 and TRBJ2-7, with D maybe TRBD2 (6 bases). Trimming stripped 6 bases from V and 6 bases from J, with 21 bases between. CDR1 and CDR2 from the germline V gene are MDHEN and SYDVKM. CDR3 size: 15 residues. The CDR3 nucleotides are TGTGCCAGCAGCCGATTCGGGGGAAGAGAAATCGAGCAGTACTTC. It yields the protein CASSRFGGREIEQYF.

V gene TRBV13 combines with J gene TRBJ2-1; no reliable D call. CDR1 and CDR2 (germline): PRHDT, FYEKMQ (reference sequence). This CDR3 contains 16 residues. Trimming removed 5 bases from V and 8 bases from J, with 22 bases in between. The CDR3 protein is CASSLNLGPSMDEQFF. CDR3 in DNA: TGTGCCAGCAGCCTGAACTTGGGCCCCAGTATGGATGAGCAGTTCTTC. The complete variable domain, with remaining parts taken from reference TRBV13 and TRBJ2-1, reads AAGVIQSPRHLIKEKRETATLKCYPIPRHDTVYWYQQGPGQDPQFLISFYEKMQSDKGSIPDRFSAQQFSDYHSELNMSSLELGDSALYFCASSLNLGPSMDEQFFGPGTRLTVL.

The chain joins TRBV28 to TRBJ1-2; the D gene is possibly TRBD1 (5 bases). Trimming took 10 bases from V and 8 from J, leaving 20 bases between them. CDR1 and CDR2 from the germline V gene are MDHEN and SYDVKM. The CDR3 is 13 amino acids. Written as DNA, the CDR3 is TGTGCCACCAAAGAAGGGGCAGGGAACGGCTACACCTTC. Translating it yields CATKEGAGNGYTF.

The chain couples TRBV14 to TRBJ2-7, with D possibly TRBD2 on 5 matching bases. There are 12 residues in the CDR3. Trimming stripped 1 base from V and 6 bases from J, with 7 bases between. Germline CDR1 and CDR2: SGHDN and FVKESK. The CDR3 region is CASSQVGSEQYF. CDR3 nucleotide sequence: TGTGCCAGCAGCCAAGTTGGGAGCGAGCAGTACTTC.

CDR3 region: CASKRQGKNIQYF. CDR3 nucleotides: TGTGCCTCAAAGAGACAGGGGAAAAACATTCAGTACTTC. This chain connects TRBV28 to TRBJ2-4; 8 nucleotides agree with TRBD1. Germline CDR1 MDHEN, CDR2 SYDVKM. CDR3 length equals 13 residues. Trimming took 11 bases from V and 4 from J; bases not matched to a gene: 7.

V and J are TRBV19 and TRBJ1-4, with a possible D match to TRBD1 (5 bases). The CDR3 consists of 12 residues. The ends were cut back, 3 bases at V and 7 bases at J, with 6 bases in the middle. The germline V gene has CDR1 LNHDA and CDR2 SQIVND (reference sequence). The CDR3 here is CASSMGGEKLFF. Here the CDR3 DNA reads TGTGCCAGTAGTATGGGGGGTGAAAAACTGTTTTTT.

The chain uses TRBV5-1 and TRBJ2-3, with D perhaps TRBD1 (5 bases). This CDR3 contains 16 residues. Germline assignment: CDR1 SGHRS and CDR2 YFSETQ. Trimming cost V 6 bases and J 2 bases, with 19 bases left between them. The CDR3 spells CASKNKGSSFTDTQYF. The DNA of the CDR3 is TGCGCCAGCAAAAACAAGGGGTCCTCCTTCACAGATACGCAGTATTTT.

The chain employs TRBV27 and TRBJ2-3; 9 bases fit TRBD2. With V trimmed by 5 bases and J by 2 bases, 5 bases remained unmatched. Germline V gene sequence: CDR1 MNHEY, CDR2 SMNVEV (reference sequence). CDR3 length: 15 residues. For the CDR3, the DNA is TGTGCCAGCAGTACGACTAGCGGTCTCACAGATACGCAGTATTTT. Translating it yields CASSTTSGLTDTQYF.

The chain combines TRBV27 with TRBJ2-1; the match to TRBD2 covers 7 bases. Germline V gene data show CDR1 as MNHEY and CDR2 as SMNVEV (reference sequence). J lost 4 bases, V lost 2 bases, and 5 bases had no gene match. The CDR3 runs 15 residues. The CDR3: CASSLDGRTYNEQFF. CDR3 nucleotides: TGTGCCAGCAGTTTAGACGGGAGGACTTACAATGAGCAGTTCTTC.